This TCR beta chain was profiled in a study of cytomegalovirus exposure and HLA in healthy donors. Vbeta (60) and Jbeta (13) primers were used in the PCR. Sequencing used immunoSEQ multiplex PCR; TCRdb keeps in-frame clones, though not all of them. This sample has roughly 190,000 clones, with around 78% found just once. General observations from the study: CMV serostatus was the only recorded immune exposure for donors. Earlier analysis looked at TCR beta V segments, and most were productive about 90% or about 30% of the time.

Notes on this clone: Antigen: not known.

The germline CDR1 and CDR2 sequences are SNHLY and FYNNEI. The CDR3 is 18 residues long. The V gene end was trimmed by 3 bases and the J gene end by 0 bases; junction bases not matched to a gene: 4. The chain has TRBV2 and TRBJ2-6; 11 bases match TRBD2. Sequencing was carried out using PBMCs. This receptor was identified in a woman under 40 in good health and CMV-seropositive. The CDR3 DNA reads TGTGCCAGCAGTGAGGTAGCGGGGGGGGCCTCTGGGGCCAACGTCCTGACTTTC. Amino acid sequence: CASSEVAGGASGANVLTF.